The next 19 T cell receptor beta chains were all read from a single sample in a study of PD-L1 blockade in urothelial cancer. Time point in this sample: peripheral blood 6 weeks after treatment start. This table comes from immunoSEQ multiplex PCR, and its TCRdb copy is limited to in-frame clones, with some not included. Of more than 35,000 clones listed, roughly four fifths were seen once; the top ten hold around 13%. The sequencing here drew on PBMCs, taken around atezolizumab (anti-PD-L1) treatment. These receptors all stem from a man between 60 and 70 years old with urothelial cancer.

This clone has just one count. The gene calls are TRBV15 and TRBJ1-4; possibly TRBD1 for D (6 bases). The CDR3 covers 15 residues. CDR1 and CDR2 from the germline V gene are LNHNV and YYDKDF (reference sequence). Trimming took off 0 bases at V and 5 bases at J, with 10 bases between the two ends. CDR3 residues: CATSRDGTPNEKLFF. DNA of the CDR3: TGTGCCACCAGCAGAGATGGGACACCGAATGAAAAACTGTTTTTT.

This rearrangement joins TRBV28 to TRBJ2-5; 7 nucleotides align to TRBD1. The germline V gene has CDR1 MDHEN and CDR2 SYDVKM. V lost 6 bases, J lost 2 bases, and 6 bases stayed unmatched. The CDR3 extends over 14 amino acids. CDR3 loop: CASSPLGQQETQYF. The CDR3 DNA sequence: TGTGCCAGCAGCCCGTTGGGACAGCAAGAGACCCAGTACTTC.

The chain joins TRBV2 to TRBJ1-1, with D uncertain. The CDR3 has 12 amino acids. The germline V gene has CDR1 SNHLY and CDR2 FYNNEI. The V end lost 8 bases, the J end lost 0 bases, and 7 bases lay between the germline ends. The CDR3 loop is CASEEVNTEAFF. The DNA of the CDR3 is TGTGCCAGCGAAGAGGTGAACACTGAAGCTTTCTTT.

This chain uses TRBV19 with TRBJ1-4; 7 nucleotides line up with TRBD1. Unmatched junction bases numbered 4, after V lost 6 bases and J lost 0 bases. The germline CDR1 and CDR2 sequences are LNHDA and SQIVND (reference sequence). The CDR3 has 15 amino acids. CDR3 loop: CASRRDRSTNEKLFF. The CDR3 DNA is TGTGCCAGTAGGCGGGACAGATCAACTAATGAAAAACTGTTTTTT.

The chain has TRBV30 and TRBJ2-7; no definite D call. V shed 0 bases and J shed 6 bases, with 6 bases lying between them. The CDR3 consists of 11 residues. In germline, CDR1 is GTSNPN, CDR2 SVGIG (reference sequence). The CDR3 DNA sequence: TGTGCCTGGAGTGTCGGGTCCGAGCAGTACTTC. The encoded protein is CAWSVGSEQYF.

This chain links TRBV5-1 with TRBJ1-1, with TRBD1 matching over 10 bases. The CDR3 totals 15 residues. V lost 4 bases to trimming and J lost 6 bases; unmatched junction nucleotides: 9. CDR1 is SGHRS, CDR2 YFSETQ, per germline. For the CDR3, the DNA is TGCGCCAGCAGCGGGGTGGACAGGGGGAGGGCTGAAGCTTTCTTT. Translated, it gives CASSGVDRGRAEAFF.

This sequence joins TRBV28 and TRBJ1-5; 7 positions agree with TRBD1. CDR1 and CDR2 (germline): MDHEN, SYDVKM. Trimming removed 6 bases from V and 3 bases from J; junction bases left unmatched: 5. The CDR3 runs to 14 residues. CDR3 sequence: CASSSGQANQPQHF. The CDR3 bases are TGTGCCAGCAGCTCCGGACAGGCCAATCAGCCCCAGCATTTT.

The rearrangement joins TRBV7-2 to TRBJ2-2; 10 nucleotides match TRBD1. The ends lost 1 base at V and 7 bases at J; junction bases unmatched: 12. CDR1 and CDR2 from the germline V gene are SGHTA and FQGNSA. The CDR3 runs to 18 residues. The CDR3 coding sequence is TGTGCCAGCAGCTTAGAAAGAGGGACAGGGGCGGATCACGGGGAGCTGTTTTTT. Encoded protein: CASSLERGTGADHGELFF.

J is TRBJ1-1 and V is TRBV6-5, with 8 bases identical to TRBD1. Germline assignment: CDR1 MNHEY and CDR2 SVGAGI. CDR3 size: 14 residues. Trimming took 6 bases from V and 4 from J; bases not matched to a gene: 7. The CDR3 coding sequence is TGTGCCAGCAGAGCAGGGGGCCAGGGCACTGAAGCTTTCTTT. Protein: CASRAGGQGTEAFF.

This chain uses TRBV4-1 with TRBJ1-3, with TRBD1 matching 7 bases. V shed 3 bases and J 5 bases; nucleotides not matched to a gene: 10. The CDR3 length is 16 residues. The V gene's germline CDR1 is MGHRA and CDR2 YSYEKL. The CDR3 spells CASSQPGTEARNTIYF. Here the CDR3 DNA reads TGCGCCAGCAGCCAGCCCGGGACAGAGGCGAGAAACACCATATATTTT.

V usage is TRBV25-1 and J usage is TRBJ1-2, with 9 nucleotides matching TRBD1. After removal of 1 base from V and 8 bases from J, the junction contained 8 bases not matched to a gene. The CDR3 has 15 amino acids. Germline V lookup: CDR1 MGHDK, CDR2 SYGVNS. The CDR3 loop reads CASSESDGTGSGYTF. As DNA, the CDR3 is TGTGCCAGCAGTGAATCGGATGGGACAGGGAGCGGCTACACCTTC.

The chain employs TRBV6-4 and TRBJ1-5; D is uncertain. This CDR3 is 13 amino acids long. V dropped 5 bases and J dropped 3 bases, with 8 bases sitting between them. Germline assignment: CDR1 MRHNA and CDR2 SNTAGT. CDR3 protein: CASSTEFNQPQHF. The CDR3 coding sequence is TGTGCCAGCAGTACAGAGTTCAATCAGCCCCAGCATTTT.

V and J are TRBV6-1 and TRBJ2-7, with 8 bases lining up with TRBD1. Germline V gene data show CDR1 as MNHNS and CDR2 as SASEGT. The CDR3 consists of 14 residues. V shed 6 bases, J shed 3 bases, and the junction held 7 bases outside the gene matches. The DNA of the CDR3 is TGTGCCAGCAGGGGGACAGGAAGAAGCTACGAGCAGTACTTC. It translates to CASRGTGRSYEQYF.

The chain is built from TRBV6-1 and TRBJ2-1; 9 bases are shared with TRBD2. With V trimmed by 5 bases and J by 9 bases, 11 bases remained unmatched. The CDR3 spans 15 residues. CDR1 is MNHNS and CDR2 is SASEGT in the germline V gene. CDR3 residues: CASSSRGSGSSEQFF. The CDR3 bases are TGTGCCAGCAGTTCCCGGGGTAGCGGGAGCAGTGAGCAGTTCTTC.

This chain joins TRBV25-1 and TRBJ2-3; 10 nucleotides match TRBD2. CDR1 is MGHDK, CDR2 SYGVNS, per germline. V dropped 5 bases and J dropped 2; count of bases not matched to a gene: 7. This CDR3 is 16 amino acids long. CDR3 loop: CASSTRTSGATDTQYF. In nucleotides, the CDR3 is TGTGCCAGCAGTACTCGGACTAGCGGTGCCACAGATACGCAGTATTTT.

CDR3 sequence reads: CASRDLNYGYTF. CDR3 coding DNA: TGTGCCAGCAGGGACTTGAACTATGGCTACACCTTC. The chain carries TRBV25-1 and TRBJ1-2; D remains unclear. The germline V and J ends were trimmed by 6 bases and 2 bases, with 7 bases remaining between them. Germline V CDR1 and CDR2: MGHDK, SYGVNS. This CDR3 comprises 12 residues.

This chain links TRBV29-1 with TRBJ1-1; perhaps TRBD1 as D (6 bases). The germline V gene has CDR1 SQVTM and CDR2 ANQGSEA. CDR3 length: 15 amino acids. Trimming cost V 0 bases and J 1 base, with 12 bases left between them. The DNA of the CDR3 is TGCAGCGTTGAAGACGGGTGGGGACAGAACACTGAAGCTTTCTTT. Its translation is CSVEDGWGQNTEAFF.

The genes are TRBV4-1 and TRBJ1-1, with TRBD1 as a possible D gene (5 bases). Trimming shortened V by 2 bases and J by 0 bases, and 19 bases separated the two germline ends. The CDR3 length is 18 residues. Germline-derived CDR1 and CDR2 are MGHRA and YSYEKL. CDR3 sequence (DNA): TGCGCCAGCAGCCAAAGTGAGACCGGGGCGGGGATGAACACTGAAGCTTTCTTT. Its translation: CASSQSETGAGMNTEAFF.

V gene TRBV4-1 combines with J gene TRBJ1-5, with 8 bases aligning to TRBD1. The CDR3 runs 18 residues. Germline V gene sequence: CDR1 MGHRA, CDR2 YSYEKL. With 1 base clipped from V and 6 bases from J, the junction kept 14 bases outside the gene matches. The CDR3 loop reads CASSQAIGQGGLSQPQHF. CDR3 coding DNA: TGCGCCAGCAGCCAAGCGATCGGACAGGGTGGGTTATCTCAGCCCCAGCATTTT.